This is a list of T cell receptor beta chains from one sample in a study of post-analysis software for immune sequencing data. TCRdb ran MiXCR on the PCR reads and lists one entry per CDR3 protein. Of 450,000 or so distinct CDR3 sequences in the sample, less than 45% are singletons; the top ten hold 12%. Sequencing input: blood. These receptors originate from a girl between 10 and 17 years old with multiple sclerosis. Both conserved end residues are part of each CDR3. Fields, in order: D gene, CDR3 length, V gene, J gene, clone size, CDR3 DNA, CDR3 protein. D genes are given only for firm matches. Only some rows state a clone size, as once, few, many or a class for expanded clones.

>.|15|TRBV29-1|TRBJ2-1|.
TGCAGCGTTGACGCCAGGACCTACGATTGCAATGAGCAGTTCTTC
CSVDARTYDCNEQFF
>.|14|TRBV27|TRBJ2-7|.
TGTGCCAGCAGCCAACACTGGGGGACCTACGAGCAGTACTTC
CASSQHWGTYEQYF
>TRBD1|15|TRBV20-1|TRBJ2-5|.
TGCAGTGCTGGAGCTTCCGGGACAGGGGCGGGGGAGCAGTACTTC
CSAGASGTGAGEQYF
>.|18|TRBV28|TRBJ2-1|few
TGTGCCAGCAGTCCCCGAGGGTGGCGGGACGCCGGGGCTAATGAGCAGTTCTTC
CASSPRGWRDAGANEQFF
>TRBD2|14|TRBV20-1|TRBJ2-1|.
TGCAGTGCTAGCGGGACTAGCGGGTTGGGTGAGCAGTTCTTC
CSASGTSGLGEQFF
>TRBD1|15|TRBV24-1|TRBJ2-7|.
TGTGCCACCAGTGATCTCCGGGACAGCTTCTACGAGCAGTACTTC
CATSDLRDSFYEQYF
>TRBD1|13|TRBV28|TRBJ1-4|.
TGTGCCAGCAGGGACAGGGGCGAAGAAAAACTGTTTTTT
CASRDRGEEKLFF
>TRBD2|15|TRBV20-1|TRBJ2-1|few
TGCAGTGCTAGAGCCTCTAGCGGGATGGACAATGAGCAGTTCTTC
CSARASSGMDNEQFF
>.|16|TRBV4-1|TRBJ2-3|few
TGCGCCAGCAGCCAAGATAAGGGGCCCCGCACAGATACGCAGTATTTT
CASSQDKGPRTDTQYF
>.|16|TRBV28|TRBJ2-1|.
TGTACCAGCAGTCGAATGGGACAAAAATTATACAATGAGCAGTTCTTC
CTSSRMGQKLYNEQFF
>.|15|TRBV30|TRBJ2-1|.
TGTGCCTGGAGTTCAGCGGTGACCTCCTACAATGAGCAGTTCTTC
CAWSSAVTSYNEQFF
>TRBD2|12|TRBV20-1|TRBJ2-5|once
TGCAGTTTTAGTACTAGCGAAGAGACCCAGTACTTC
CSFSTSEETQYF
>.|14|TRBV7-3|TRBJ2-5|few
TGTGCCAGCAGCTTAAATGGCCTCCAAGAGACCCAGTACTTC
CASSLNGLQETQYF
>.|17|TRBV7-3|TRBJ1-1|.
TGTGCCAGCAGCTTAACACGGGGCAGGGGAGGTTTCACTGAAGCTTTCTTT
CASSLTRGRGGFTEAFF
>.|15|TRBV15|TRBJ2-7|.
TGTGCCACCAGCAGCGGACTAACGGGAGTATACGAGCAGTACTTC
CATSSGLTGVYEQYF
>.|14|TRBV27|TRBJ1-4|.
TGTGCCAGCAGGACGGTTGCAACTAATGAAAAACGGTTTTTT
CASRTVATNEKRFF
>TRBD2|17|TRBV4-2|TRBJ2-1|once
TGTGCCAGCAGCCAAGAGCTAGCGGGGATCTCCTACAATGAGCAGTTCTTC
CASSQELAGISYNEQFF
>.|12|TRBV28|TRBJ2-5|.
TGTGCCAGCAGAAGACAGCGAGAGACCCAGTACTTC
CASRRQRETQYF
>.|14|TRBV5-1|TRBJ2-7|.
TGCGCCAGCAGCTTGCAGGACCCTGGGAGCGAGCAGTACTTC
CASSLQDPGSEQYF
>.|17|TRBV27|TRBJ2-7|.
TGTGCCAGCAGTCCGGGACCCAAACCTACGGGCTCCTACGAGCAGTACTTC
CASSPGPKPTGSYEQYF
>.|15|TRBV28|TRBJ2-3|.
TGTGCCAGCAGTCCGCGGATAGGGGTTGTAGATACGCAGTATTTT
CASSPRIGVVDTQYF
>.|13|TRBV20-1|TRBJ2-2|.
TGCAGTGCTAGCAGGGGAACCACCGGGGAGCTGTTTTTT
CSASRGTTGELFF
>.|13|TRBV6-5|TRBJ2-1|.
TGTGCCAGCAGGTCACTAGGAAACAATGAGCAGTTCTTC
CASRSLGNNEQFF
>.|14|TRBV27|TRBJ2-7|.
TGTGCCAGCAGTTTCAGTGGGGGGGCGTACGAGCAGTACTTC
CASSFSGGAYEQYF
>.|12|TRBV24-1|TRBJ1-2|few
TGTGCCACCAGTGATTTAGGGTATGGCTACACCTTC
CATSDLGYGYTF
>TRBD1|15|TRBV28|TRBJ1-1|.
TGTGCCAGCAGCCGCGGGACAGGGTCGGGCACTGAAGCTTTCTTT
CASSRGTGSGTEAFF
>.|15|TRBV7-2|TRBJ2-3|.
TGTGCCAGCAGCTTGGGGCACCGTAGCACAGATACGCAGTATTTT
CASSLGHRSTDTQYF
>.|14|TRBV6-1|TRBJ1-1|few
TGTGCCAGCACCGCCGGGACACTAAACACTGAAGCTTTCTTT
CASTAGTLNTEAFF
>.|15|TRBV11-2|TRBJ2-1|few
TGTGCCAGCAGCCGCGGGTGGGCCTCCTACAATGAGCAGTTCTTC
CASSRGWASYNEQFF
>.|15|TRBV20-1|TRBJ2-7|few
TGCAGTGCTTCATCGACTAGCCCAAGGGGGTACGAGCAGTACTTC
CSASSTSPRGYEQYF
>.|14|TRBV5-1|TRBJ2-7|.
TGCGCCAGCAGCTTGGATGCCAGGGAGTACGAGCAGTACTTC
CASSLDAREYEQYF
>.|13|TRBV12-3/TRBV12-4|TRBJ1-2|few
TGTGCCAGCAGTTTTCGAACAGGGAACGGCTACACCTTC
CASSFRTGNGYTF